The 8 T cell receptor beta chains below come from one sample, sequenced in a study of cytomegalovirus exposure and HLA in healthy donors. PCR employed 60 Vbeta and 13 Jbeta primers. The table came from immunoSEQ multiplex PCR; TCRdb's copy has only in-frame clones and leaves some out. The repertoire consists of around 110,000 clones, with 79% occurring once and the leading ten covering about 4.5%. The sequenced sample was PBMCs. These receptors were obtained from a young man in good health and CMV-seropositive.

The rearrangement joins TRBV6-6 to TRBJ1-4, with TRBD1 matching over 10 bases. Germline V lookup: CDR1 MNHNY, CDR2 SVGAGI (reference sequence). The junction had 4 bases not matched to a gene; V was cut back by 4 bases and J by 8 bases. This CDR3 comprises 14 residues. CDR3 residues: CASSSGQGWEKLFF. The CDR3 DNA reads as TGTGCCAGCAGTTCGGGACAGGGGTGGGAAAAACTGTTTTTT.

The chain employs TRBV2 and TRBJ1-2; D might be TRBD1 (6 bases). The germline V gene encodes CDR1 SNHLY and CDR2 FYNNEI. Trimming shortened V by 2 bases and J by 3 bases, and 10 bases separated the two germline ends. The CDR3 is made up of 14 amino acids. CDR3 amino acids: CASSEQGQDYGYTF. Here the CDR3 DNA reads TGTGCCAGCAGTGAACAGGGACAAGACTATGGCTACACCTTC.

This clone showed up just once. The CDR3 protein is CATSSHTGTITFF. The CDR3 DNA follows: TGTGCCACCAGCAGTCATACCGGGACTATAACGTTCTTC. The chain has TRBV15 and TRBJ2-1, with 7 bases that match TRBD2. The germline V gene encodes CDR1 LNHNV and CDR2 YYDKDF (reference sequence). V gave up 3 bases and J gave up 15 bases; unmatched junction bases: 11. This CDR3 spans 13 amino acids. Variable domain in full (rest from reference TRBV15 and TRBJ2-1): DAMVIQNPRYQVTQFGKPVTLSCSQTLNHNVMYWYQQKSSQAPKLLFHYYDKDFNNEADTPDNFQSRRPNTSFCFLDIRSPGLGDTAMYLCATSSHTGTITFFGPGTRLTVL.

V is TRBV5-1 and J is TRBJ1-2; tentative D call: TRBD1 (5 bases). This CDR3 region has 16 residues. Looked up from germline, CDR1 is SGHRS and CDR2 is YFSETQ. V was shortened by 1 base and J by 0 bases, with 13 bases between the two germline ends. CDR3 sequence (DNA): TGCGCCAGCAGCTTGTCCTTAACAGGAGCTAACTATGGCTACACCTTC. Residues: CASSLSLTGANYGYTF.

The count of this clone is one. The genes are TRBV5-1 and TRBJ2-5; D unresolved. Per the germline V gene, CDR1 is SGHRS and CDR2 is YFSETQ. Trimming removed 2 bases at V and 4 bases at J, with 3 bases between. The CDR3 runs 11 residues. The CDR3: CASSFLETQYF. DNA of the CDR3: TGCGCCAGCAGCTTCTTAGAGACCCAGTACTTC.

In this sample, this clone turned up a few times. This chain connects TRBV10-3 to TRBJ2-5; D is undetermined. Near its end, the DNA agrees better with TRBJ2-7, so the J call may be wrong. Germline assignment: CDR1 ENHRY and CDR2 SYGVKD. The CDR3 spans 14 residues. The CDR3 DNA reads TGTGCCATCAGAGACTCATCAAGCTCCTACGAGCAGTACTTC. It translates to CAIRDSSSSYEQYF.

The chain carries TRBV5-1 and TRBJ2-5; 8 bases align to TRBD1. Per the germline V gene, CDR1 is SGHRS and CDR2 is YFSETQ. V shed 0 bases, J shed 5 bases, and the junction held 12 bases outside the gene matches. This CDR3 comprises 17 residues. This CDR3 is CASSLAWIRGLEETQYF. The CDR3, as DNA: TGCGCCAGCAGCTTGGCGTGGATCAGGGGGCTAGAGGAGACCCAGTACTTC.

The sample holds a few counts of this clone. The CDR3 protein is CASSLRPGFSTDTQYF. CDR3 DNA sequence: TGTGCCAGCAGCTTACGACCGGGTTTCAGCACAGATACGCAGTATTTT. The chain combines TRBV7-2 with TRBJ2-3; D call uncertain. The CDR3 extends over 16 amino acids. Trimming took 2 bases from V and 0 from J, leaving 12 bases between them. Germline V CDR1 and CDR2: SGHTA, FQGNSA.